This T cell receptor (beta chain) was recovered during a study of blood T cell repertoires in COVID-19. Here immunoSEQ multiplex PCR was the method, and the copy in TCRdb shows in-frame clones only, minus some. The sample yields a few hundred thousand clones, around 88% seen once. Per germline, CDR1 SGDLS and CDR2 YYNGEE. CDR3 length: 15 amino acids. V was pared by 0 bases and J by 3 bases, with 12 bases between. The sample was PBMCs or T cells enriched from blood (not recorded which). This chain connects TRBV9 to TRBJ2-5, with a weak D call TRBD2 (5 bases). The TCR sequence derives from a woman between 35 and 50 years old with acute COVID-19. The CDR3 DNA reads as TGTGCCAGCAGCGTAGCTACGAGGGAGAAAGAGACCCAGTACTTC. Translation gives CASSVATREKETQYF.